This TCR beta chain was found in a study of chemoradiotherapy in HPV16-positive cancers. General study results and limits: The functional HPV-specific definition rests on just a couple of HPV16-positive patients.

This clone appeared a few times. Its specificity is unknown. The repertoire was sequenced with immunoSEQ multiplex PCR; TCRdb's copy has only in-frame clones and lacks some. The sample records 20,000 to 25,000 clones, approximately 70% being singletons. The sample was gathered from a patient who underwent chemoradiotherapy. This TCR was recovered from a human donor with HPV-associated anogenital cancer.

This chain's CDR3 is CASSYRPRSVHTGELFF. In DNA form, the CDR3 reads TGTGCCAGCAGTTACCGTCCACGAAGCGTTCACACCGGGGAGCTGTTTTTT. The chain recombines TRBV28 with TRBJ2-2; D unclear. The germline gives CDR1 MDHEN, CDR2 SYDVKM. V gave up 4 bases and J gave up 3 bases, with 18 bases separating them. This CDR3 spans 17 amino acids. The entire variable domain, with the rest obtained from reference TRBV28 and TRBJ2-2, is as follows: DVKVTQSSRYLVKRTGEKVFLECVQDMDHENMFWYRQDPGLGLRLIYFSYDVKMKEKGDIPEGYSVSREKKERFSLILESASTNQTSMYLCASSYRPRSVHTGELFFGEGSRLTVL.